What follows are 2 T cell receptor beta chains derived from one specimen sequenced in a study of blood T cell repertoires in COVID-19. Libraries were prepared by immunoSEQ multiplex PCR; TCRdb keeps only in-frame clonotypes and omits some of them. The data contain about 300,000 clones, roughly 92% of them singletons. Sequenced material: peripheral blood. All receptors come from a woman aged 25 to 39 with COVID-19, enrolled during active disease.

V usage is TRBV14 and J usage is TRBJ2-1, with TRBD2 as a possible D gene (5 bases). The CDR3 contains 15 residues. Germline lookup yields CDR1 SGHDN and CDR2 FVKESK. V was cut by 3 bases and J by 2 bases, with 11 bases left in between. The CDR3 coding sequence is TGTGCCAGCAGCCATCCGGGAATAACCTACAATGAGCAGTTCTTC. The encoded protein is CASSHPGITYNEQFF.

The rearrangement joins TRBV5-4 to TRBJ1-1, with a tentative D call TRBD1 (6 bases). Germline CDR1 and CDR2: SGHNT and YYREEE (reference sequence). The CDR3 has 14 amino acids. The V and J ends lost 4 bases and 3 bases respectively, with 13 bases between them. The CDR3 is CASSHLQGYTEAFF. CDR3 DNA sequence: TGTGCCAGCAGCCACCTACAGGGCTACACTGAAGCTTTCTTT. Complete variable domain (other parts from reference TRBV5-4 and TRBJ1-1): ETGVTQSPTHLIKTRGQQVTLRCSSQSGHNTVSWYQQALGQGPQFIFQYYREEENGRGNFPPRFSGLQFPNYSSELNVNALELDDSALYLCASSHLQGYTEAFFGQGTRLTVV.